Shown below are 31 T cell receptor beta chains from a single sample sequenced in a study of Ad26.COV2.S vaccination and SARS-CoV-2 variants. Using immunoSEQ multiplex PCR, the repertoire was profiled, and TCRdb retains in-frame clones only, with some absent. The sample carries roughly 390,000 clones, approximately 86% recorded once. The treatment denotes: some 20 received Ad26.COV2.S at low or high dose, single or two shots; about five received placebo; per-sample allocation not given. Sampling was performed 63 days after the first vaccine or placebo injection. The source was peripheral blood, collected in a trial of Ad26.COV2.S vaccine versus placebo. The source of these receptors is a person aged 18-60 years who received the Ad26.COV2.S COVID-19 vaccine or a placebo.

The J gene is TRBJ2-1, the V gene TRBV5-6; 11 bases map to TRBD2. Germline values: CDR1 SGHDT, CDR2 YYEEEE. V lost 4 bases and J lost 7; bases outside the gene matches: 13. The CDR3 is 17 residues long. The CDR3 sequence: CASSHPHSGGAWNEQFF. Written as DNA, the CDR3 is TGTGCCAGCAGCCACCCCCATAGCGGGGGGGCTTGGAATGAGCAGTTCTTC.

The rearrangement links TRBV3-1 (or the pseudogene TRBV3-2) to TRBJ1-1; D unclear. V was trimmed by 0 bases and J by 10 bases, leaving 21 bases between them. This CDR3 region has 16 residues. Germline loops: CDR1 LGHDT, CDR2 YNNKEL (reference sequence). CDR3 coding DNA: TGTGCCAGCAGCCAAGATGTCCAGGCCAAACTGTCGGGAGCTTTCTTT. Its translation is CASSQDVQAKLSGAFF.

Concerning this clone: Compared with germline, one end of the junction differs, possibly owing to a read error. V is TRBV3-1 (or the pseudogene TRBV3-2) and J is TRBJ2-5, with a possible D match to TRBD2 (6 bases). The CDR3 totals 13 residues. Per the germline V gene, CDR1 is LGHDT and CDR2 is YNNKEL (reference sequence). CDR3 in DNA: TGTGCCAGCAGACAGGCGGGGCGAGAGGCCCAGTACTTC. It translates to CASRQAGREAQYF.

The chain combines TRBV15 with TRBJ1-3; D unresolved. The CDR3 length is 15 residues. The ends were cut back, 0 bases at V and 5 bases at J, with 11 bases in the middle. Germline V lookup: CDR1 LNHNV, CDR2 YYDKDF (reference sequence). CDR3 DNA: TGTGCCACCAGCAGAGACTCGGTCTCACGAAACACCATATATTTT. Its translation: CATSRDSVSRNTIYF. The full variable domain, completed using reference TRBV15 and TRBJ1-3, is DAMVIQNPRYQVTQFGKPVTLSCSQTLNHNVMYWYQQKSSQAPKLLFHYYDKDFNNEADTPDNFQSRRPNTSFCFLDIRSPGLGDTAMYLCATSRDSVSRNTIYFGEGSWLTVV.

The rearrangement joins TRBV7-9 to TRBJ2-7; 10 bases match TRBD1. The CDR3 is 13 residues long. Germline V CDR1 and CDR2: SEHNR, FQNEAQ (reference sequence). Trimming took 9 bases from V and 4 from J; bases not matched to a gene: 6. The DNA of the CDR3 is TGTGCCAGTGACAGGGGGCAATATTACGAGCAGTACTTC. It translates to CASDRGQYYEQYF.

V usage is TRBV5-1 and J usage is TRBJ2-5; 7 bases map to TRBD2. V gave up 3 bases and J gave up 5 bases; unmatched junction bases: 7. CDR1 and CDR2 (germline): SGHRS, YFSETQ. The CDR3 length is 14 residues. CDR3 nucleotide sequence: TGCGCCAGCAGCTCGACTAGCTGGAGGGAGACCCAGTACTTC. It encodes CASSSTSWRETQYF.

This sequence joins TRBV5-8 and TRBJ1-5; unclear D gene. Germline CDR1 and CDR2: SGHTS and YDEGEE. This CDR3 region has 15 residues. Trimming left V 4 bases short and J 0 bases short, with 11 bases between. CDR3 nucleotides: TGTGCCAGCAGCGGCTACGGAAATAGCAATCAGCCCCAGCATTTT. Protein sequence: CASSGYGNSNQPQHF.

The CDR3 loop is CASSYRTSGWEGEQFF. CDR3 nucleotide sequence: TGTGCCAGCAGTTACCGGACTAGCGGATGGGAGGGGGAGCAGTTCTTC. This chain links TRBV27 with TRBJ2-1; 10 bases are a match to TRBD2. Germline-derived CDR1 and CDR2 are MNHEY and SMNVEV (reference sequence). J gave up 10 bases and V 4 bases, and 13 bases lay outside the gene matches. There are 16 residues in the CDR3.

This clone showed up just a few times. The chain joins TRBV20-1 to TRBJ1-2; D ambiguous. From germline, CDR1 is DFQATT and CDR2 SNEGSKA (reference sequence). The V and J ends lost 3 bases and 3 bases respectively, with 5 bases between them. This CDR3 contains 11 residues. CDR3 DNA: TGCAGTGCTAGTCGGGACTATGGCTACACCTTC. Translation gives CSASRDYGYTF.

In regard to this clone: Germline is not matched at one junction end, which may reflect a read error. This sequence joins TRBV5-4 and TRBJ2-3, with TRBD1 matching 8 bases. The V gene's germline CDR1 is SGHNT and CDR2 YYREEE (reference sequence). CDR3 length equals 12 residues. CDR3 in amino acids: CAGGKETDTQYF. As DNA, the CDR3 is TGCGCAGGGGGCAAAGAAACAGATACGCAGTATTTT.

CDR3 DNA sequence: TGTGCCAGCATGGGCAGGGGATTGGAGACCCAGTACTTC. Translating gives CASMGRGLETQYF. The chain has TRBV2 and TRBJ2-5, with a weak D call TRBD1 (6 bases). Trimming removed 7 bases at V and 5 bases at J, with 14 bases between. The CDR3 is 13 residues long. Germline CDR1 is SNHLY and CDR2 is FYNNEI.

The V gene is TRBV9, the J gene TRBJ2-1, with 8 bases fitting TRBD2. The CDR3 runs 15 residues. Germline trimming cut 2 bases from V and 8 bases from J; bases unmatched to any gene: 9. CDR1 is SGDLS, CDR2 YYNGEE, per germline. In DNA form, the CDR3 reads TGTGCCAGCAGCGTCGCCGGGCCGCGGGAGGATGAGCAGTTCTTC. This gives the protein CASSVAGPREDEQFF.

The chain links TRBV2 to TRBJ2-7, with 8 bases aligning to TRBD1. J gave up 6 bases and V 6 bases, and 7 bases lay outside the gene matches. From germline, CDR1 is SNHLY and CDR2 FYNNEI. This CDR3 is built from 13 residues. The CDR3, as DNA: TGTGCCAGCAGGCAGGGGGCCTTGGGCGAGCAGTACTTC. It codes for CASRQGALGEQYF.

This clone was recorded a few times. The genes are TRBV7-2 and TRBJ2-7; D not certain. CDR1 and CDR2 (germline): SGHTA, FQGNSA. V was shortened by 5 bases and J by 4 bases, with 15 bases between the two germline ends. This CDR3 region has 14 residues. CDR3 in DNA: TGTGCCAGCAGCGCCTACTCAGAAGATTACGAGCAGTACTTC. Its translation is CASSAYSEDYEQYF.

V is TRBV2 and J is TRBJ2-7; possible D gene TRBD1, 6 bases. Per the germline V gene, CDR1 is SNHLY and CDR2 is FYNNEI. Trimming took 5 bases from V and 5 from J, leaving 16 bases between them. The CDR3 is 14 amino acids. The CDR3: CASSIQGRSNEQYF. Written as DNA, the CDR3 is TGTGCCAGCAGTATACAGGGACGGAGCAACGAGCAGTACTTC.

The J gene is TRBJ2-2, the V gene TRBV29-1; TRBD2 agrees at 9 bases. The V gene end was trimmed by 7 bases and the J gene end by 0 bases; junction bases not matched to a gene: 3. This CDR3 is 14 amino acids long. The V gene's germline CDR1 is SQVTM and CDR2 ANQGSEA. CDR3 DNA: TGCAGCGCATTAGCGGGGGCGAACACCGGGGAGCTGTTTTTT. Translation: CSALAGANTGELFF.

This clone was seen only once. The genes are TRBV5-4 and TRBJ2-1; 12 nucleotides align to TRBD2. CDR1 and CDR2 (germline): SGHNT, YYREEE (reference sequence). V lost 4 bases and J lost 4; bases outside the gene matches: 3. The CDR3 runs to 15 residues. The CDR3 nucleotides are TGTGCCAGCAGCCTCCTAGCGGGGGGGTACAATGAGCAGTTCTTC. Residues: CASSLLAGGYNEQFF.

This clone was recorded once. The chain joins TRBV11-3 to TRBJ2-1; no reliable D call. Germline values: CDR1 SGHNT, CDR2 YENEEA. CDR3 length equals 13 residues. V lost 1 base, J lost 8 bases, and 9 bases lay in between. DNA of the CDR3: TGTGCCAGCAGCTTAGGTTCGTTGGATGAGCAGTTCTTC. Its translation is CASSLGSLDEQFF.

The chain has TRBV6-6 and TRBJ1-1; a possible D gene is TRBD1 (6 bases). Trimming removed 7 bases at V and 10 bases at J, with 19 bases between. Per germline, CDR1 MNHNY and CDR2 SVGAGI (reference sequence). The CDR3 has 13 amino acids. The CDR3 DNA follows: TGTGCCAGCATAGGACAGAGTCGAACCAGAGCTTTCTTT. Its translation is CASIGQSRTRAFF.

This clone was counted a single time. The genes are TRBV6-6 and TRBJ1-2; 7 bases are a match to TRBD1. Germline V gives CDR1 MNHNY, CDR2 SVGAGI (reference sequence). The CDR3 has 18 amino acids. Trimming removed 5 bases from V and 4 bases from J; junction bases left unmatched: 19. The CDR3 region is CASSQFRTEARGSYGYTF. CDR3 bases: TGTGCCAGCAGTCAGTTTAGGACTGAAGCCAGGGGGAGCTATGGCTACACCTTC.

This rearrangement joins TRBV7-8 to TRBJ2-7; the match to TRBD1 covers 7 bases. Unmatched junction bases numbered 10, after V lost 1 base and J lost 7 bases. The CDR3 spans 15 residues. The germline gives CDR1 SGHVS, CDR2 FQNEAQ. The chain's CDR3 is CASSLVPRQGREQYF. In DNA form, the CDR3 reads TGTGCCAGCAGCTTAGTCCCCCGACAGGGCAGGGAGCAGTACTTC.

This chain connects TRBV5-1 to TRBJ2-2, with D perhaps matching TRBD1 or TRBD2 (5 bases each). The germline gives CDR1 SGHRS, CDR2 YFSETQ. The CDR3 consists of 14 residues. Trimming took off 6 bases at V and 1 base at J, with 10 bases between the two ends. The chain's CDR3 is CASNRDLNTGELFF. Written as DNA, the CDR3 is TGCGCCAGCAACCGGGACCTGAACACCGGGGAGCTGTTTTTT.

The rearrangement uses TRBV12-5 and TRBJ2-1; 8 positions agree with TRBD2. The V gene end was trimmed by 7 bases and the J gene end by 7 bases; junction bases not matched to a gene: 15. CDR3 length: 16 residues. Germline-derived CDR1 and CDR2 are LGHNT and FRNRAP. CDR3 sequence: CASVPAGGAVDNEQFF. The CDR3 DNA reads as TGTGCTAGTGTCCCGGCCGGGGGGGCCGTTGATAATGAGCAGTTCTTC.

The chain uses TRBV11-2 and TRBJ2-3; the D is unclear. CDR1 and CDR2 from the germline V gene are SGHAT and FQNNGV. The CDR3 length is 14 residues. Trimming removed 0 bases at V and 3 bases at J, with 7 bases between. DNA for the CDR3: TGTGCCAGCAGCTTAGATATGGGGACAGATACGCAGTATTTT. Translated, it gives CASSLDMGTDTQYF.

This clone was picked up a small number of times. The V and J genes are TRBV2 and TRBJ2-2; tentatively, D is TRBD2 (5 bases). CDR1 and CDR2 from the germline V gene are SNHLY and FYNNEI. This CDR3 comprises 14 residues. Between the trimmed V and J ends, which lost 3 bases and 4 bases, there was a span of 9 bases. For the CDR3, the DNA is TGTGCCAGCAGTGAGCGGCTAGCCACCGGGGAGCTGTTTTTT. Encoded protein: CASSERLATGELFF.

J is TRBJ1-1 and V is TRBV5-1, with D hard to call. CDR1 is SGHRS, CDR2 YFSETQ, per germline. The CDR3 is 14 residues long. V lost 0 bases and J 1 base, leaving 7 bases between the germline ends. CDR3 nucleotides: TGCGCCAGCAGCTTGGGGGAGTGGAACACTGAAGCTTTCTTT. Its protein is CASSLGEWNTEAFF.

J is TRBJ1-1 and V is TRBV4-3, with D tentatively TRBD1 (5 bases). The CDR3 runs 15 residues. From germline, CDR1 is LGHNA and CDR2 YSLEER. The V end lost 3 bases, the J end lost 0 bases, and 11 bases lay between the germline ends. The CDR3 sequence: CASSQYEGLNTEAFF. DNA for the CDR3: TGCGCCAGCAGCCAGTACGAGGGACTGAACACTGAAGCTTTCTTT.

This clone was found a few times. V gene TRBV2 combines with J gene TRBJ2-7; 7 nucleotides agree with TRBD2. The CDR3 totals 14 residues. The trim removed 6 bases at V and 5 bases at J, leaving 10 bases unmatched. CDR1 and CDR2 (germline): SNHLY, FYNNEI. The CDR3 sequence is CASSLTGTNHEQYF. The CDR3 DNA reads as TGTGCCAGCAGCCTGACCGGGACTAACCACGAGCAGTACTTC.

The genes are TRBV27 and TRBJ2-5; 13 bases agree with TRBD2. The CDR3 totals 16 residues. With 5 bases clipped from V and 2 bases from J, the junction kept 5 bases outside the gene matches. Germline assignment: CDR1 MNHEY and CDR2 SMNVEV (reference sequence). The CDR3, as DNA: TGTGCCAGCAGTGCCGTACTAGCGGGGGGGCAAGAGACCCAGTACTTC. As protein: CASSAVLAGGQETQYF.

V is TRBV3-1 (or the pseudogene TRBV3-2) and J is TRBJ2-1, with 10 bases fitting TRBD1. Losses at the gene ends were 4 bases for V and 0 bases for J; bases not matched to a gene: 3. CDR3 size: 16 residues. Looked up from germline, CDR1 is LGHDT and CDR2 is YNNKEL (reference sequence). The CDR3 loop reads CASSPGQGVSYNEQFF. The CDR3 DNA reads TGTGCCAGCAGCCCAGGACAGGGGGTCTCCTACAATGAGCAGTTCTTC.

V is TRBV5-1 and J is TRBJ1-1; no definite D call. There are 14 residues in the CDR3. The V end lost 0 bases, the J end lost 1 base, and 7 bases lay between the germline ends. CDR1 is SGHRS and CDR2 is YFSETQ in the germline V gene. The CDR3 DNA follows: TGCGCCAGCAGCTTGGAGGCAGGGAACACTGAAGCTTTCTTT. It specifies CASSLEAGNTEAFF.